Listed below are T cell receptor beta chains from one sample, sequenced in a study of tumor and adjacent non-tumor tissue in lung cancer. TCRdb independently ran MiXCR on the multiplex PCR reads; one entry per CDR3 protein. The sample lists 40,000 or so distinct CDR3 sequences, over 55% occurring once. Sequencing was carried out using distant non-tumor lung tissue. The receptors stem from a man aged 50 or older with non-small cell lung cancer. CDR3s include the opening cysteine and the closing phenylalanine or tryptophan. D genes are given only for firm matches. Not every row has a clone size; where given, it reads once, few, many or a size class.

TRBD2,TRBJ2-1,NA,TRBV4-2,CASSQEVSLGTSISYNEQFF,TGTGCCAGCAGCCAAGAGGTGTCGTTGGGGACTAGCATCTCCTACAATGAGCAATTCTTC
NA,TRBJ2-5,NA,TRBV4-1,CAGSQDLRGFSETQYF,TGCGCCGGCAGCCAAGATCTGCGGGGATTCTCAGAGACCCAGTACTTC
TRBD2,TRBJ2-5,NA,TRBV20-1,CSAKEGLAGGPRETQYF,TGCAGTGCTAAAGAGGGACTAGCGGGGGGGCCGAGGGAGACCCAGTACTTC
NA,TRBJ2-1,NA,TRBV7-9,CTSSIRGHEQFF,TGTACCAGCAGCATTCGGGGCCATGAGCAGTTCTTC
TRBD2,TRBJ2-7,many,TRBV12-3/TRBV12-4,CASSLAGGDAYEQYF,TGTGCCAGCAGCTTAGCGGGAGGGGACGCCTACGAGCAGTACTTC
TRBD2,TRBJ2-2,NA,TRBV5-6,CTSKLAGGPGTGELFF,TGTACCAGCAAACTAGCGGGAGGGCCGGGCACCGGGGAGCTGTTTTTC
NA,TRBJ1-4,NA,TRBV30,CAWRGRDTTTNEKQFF,TGTGCCTGGAGGGGACGGGACACCACAACTAATGAAAAACAGTTTTTT
NA,TRBJ2-2,once,TRBV28,CASKPGVSNTGELFF,TGTGCCAGCAAACCCGGGGTTTCGAACACCGGGGAGCTGTTTTTT
NA,TRBJ1-5,NA,TRBV29-1,CSVDLGRGKQPQHF,TGCAGCGTTGACCTCGGGAGGGGCAAACAGCCCCAGCATTTT
NA,TRBJ2-1,NA,TRBV11-3,CISSPAGPGGAYNEQFF,TGTATCAGCAGCCCCGCGGGGCCGGGTGGCGCCTACAATGAGCAGTTCTTC
TRBD2,TRBJ2-1,NA,TRBV24-1,CATSDVYYSGGAYEQFF,TGTGCCACCAGTGATGTGTATTACAGCGGGGGGGCCTACGAGCAGTTCTTC
NA,TRBJ1-5,NA,TRBV6-5,CTSSYSTGSDQPRHF,TGTACCAGTAGTTACTCGACGGGGTCAGATCAGCCCCGGCATTTT
TRBD1,TRBJ2-1,NA,TRBV7-2,CASSSSRTGEQFF,TGTGCCAGCAGCTCCTCTCGGACAGGTGAGCAGTTCTTC
TRBD2,TRBJ2-2,many,TRBV6-5,CASSYQRGNTGELFF,TGTGCCAGCAGTTACCAGCGGGGGAACACCGGGGAGCTGTTTTTT
TRBD1,TRBJ1-4,NA,TRBV11-2,CTSNLDRVKLFF,TGTACCAGCAACTTAGACAGGGTAAAACTGTTTTTT
NA,TRBJ1-2,NA,TRBV10-2,CASSDSNYCYTF,TGCGCGAGCAGTGATAGTAACTATTGCTACACCTTC
TRBD1,TRBJ2-3,NA,TRBV30,CALKSGQGPADTQYF,TGTGCCTTGAAATCAGGACAGGGTCCGGCAGATACACAGTATTTT
NA,TRBJ2-1,NA,TRBV6-5,CASSTIGNEQSF,TGTGCCAGCAGTACGATAGGGAATGAGCAGTCCTTC
NA,TRBJ2-5,few,TRBV5-5,CASSTEGRHGETQYF,TGTGCCAGTAGCACGGAGGGCCGGCATGGAGAGACCCAGTACTTC
NA,TRBJ2-7,NA,TRBV11-2,CASSLAGDPSYKQYF,TGTGCCAGCAGCTTAGCGGGGGACCCTTCCTACAAGCAGTACTTT
NA,TRBJ2-7,NA,TRBV6-1,CTNSPGSYEQYF,TGTACTAACAGTCCTGGATCCTACGAGCAGTACTTC
TRBD1,TRBJ1-6,NA,TRBV4-2,CPSSQGGQASSPLHF,TGTCCCAGCAGCCAAGGGGGACAGGCCTCTTCACCCCTCCACTTT
NA,TRBJ2-7,many,TRBV11-2,CASSLGAGTSYEQYF,TGTGCCAGCAGCTTAGGGGCCGGGACAAGCTACGAGCAGTACTTC
NA,TRBJ2-5,NA,TRBV28,CASSSTATLIQYF,TGTGCCAGCAGCTCCACAGCGACCCTTATCCAGTACTTC
NA,TRBJ2-3,NA,TRBV12-3/TRBV12-4,CVSSLDSGHDMDTQYF,TGTGTCAGCAGTTTAGATAGCGGCCACGATATGGATACGCAGTATTTT
TRBD2,TRBJ2-1,NA,TRBV7-2,CASSIGLGSYNEQFF,TGTGCCAGCAGCATAGGACTAGGGTCCTACAATGAGCAGTTCTTC
NA,TRBJ1-4,NA,TRBV29-1,CSVEVRNRVSEKLFF,TGCAGTGTTGAAGTTCGGAACAGGGTGAGTGAAAAACTGTTTTTT